The rows below give T cell receptor beta chains drawn from one sample of a study of OX40 agonist ivuxolimab in advanced cancers. Repertoires were generated with immunoSEQ multiplex PCR, while TCRdb's copy carries only in-frame clones and drops some. The sample contains tens of thousands of clones, roughly 85% of which appear only once. The specimen was CD4+ or CD8+ T cells sorted from blood, collected in a trial of the OX40 agonist ivuxolimab. The receptors shown here come from an adult with an advanced solid tumor such as melanoma, head and neck, liver or kidney cancer. The CDR3 runs from the conserved cysteine through the conserved F or W. D genes are given only for firm matches. A row's size may be missing; if present it is once, few, many or a size class.

V gene: TRBV5-6; D gene: .; J gene: TRBJ2-7; clone size: few; CDR3 DNA: TGTGCCAGCACCGGCGCACGAAATGTGTACGAGCAGTACTTC; CDR3 protein: CASTGARNVYEQYF
V gene: TRBV7-8; D gene: .; J gene: TRBJ1-4; clone size: once; CDR3 DNA: TGTGCCAGCAGCTTAGATGAAACTAATGAAAAACTGTTTTTT; CDR3 protein: CASSLDETNEKLFF
V gene: TRBV2; D gene: .; J gene: TRBJ1-6; clone size: many; CDR3 DNA: TGTGCCAGCCAATCGGGAAGAGGATCCTATAATTCACCCCTCCACTTT; CDR3 protein: CASQSGRGSYNSPLHF
V gene: TRBV18; D gene: .; J gene: TRBJ2-7; clone size: .; CDR3 DNA: TGTGCCAGCTCACCGCGAGCTAGGACTACCTACGAGCAGTACTTC; CDR3 protein: CASSPRARTTYEQYF
V gene: TRBV9; D gene: .; J gene: TRBJ1-2; clone size: once; CDR3 DNA: TGTGCCAGCAGCGTAGTATCAGCAAATAACTATGGCTACACCTTC; CDR3 protein: CASSVVSANNYGYTF
V gene: TRBV6-1; D gene: TRBD1; J gene: TRBJ1-5; clone size: .; CDR3 DNA: TGTGCCAGCAGTGAACAAGCAGGGGGCGTTCAGCCCCAGCATTTT; CDR3 protein: CASSEQAGGVQPQHF
V gene: TRBV18; D gene: .; J gene: TRBJ2-1; clone size: once; CDR3 DNA: TGTGCCAGCTCCCCTCCCACAGGTTTGAATGAGCAGTTCTTC; CDR3 protein: CASSPPTGLNEQFF
V gene: TRBV5-1; D gene: .; J gene: TRBJ2-1; clone size: .; CDR3 DNA: TGCGCCAGCAGCTTGTACAATGAGCAGTTCTTC; CDR3 protein: CASSLYNEQFF
V gene: TRBV25-1; D gene: .; J gene: TRBJ2-2; clone size: .; CDR3 DNA: TGTGCCAGCAGTGAGACAGCGAACACCGGGGAGCTGTTTTTT; CDR3 protein: CASSETANTGELFF
V gene: TRBV7-9; D gene: .; J gene: TRBJ2-4; clone size: .; CDR3 DNA: TGTGCCAGTGAGGGGGAGGCCAAAAACATTCAGTACTTC; CDR3 protein: CASEGEAKNIQYF
V gene: TRBV5-6; D gene: .; J gene: TRBJ2-5; clone size: few; CDR3 DNA: TGTGCCAGCAGACAAGGGATAACCCAAGAGACCCAGTACTTC; CDR3 protein: CASRQGITQETQYF
V gene: TRBV6-6; D gene: .; J gene: TRBJ1-5; clone size: .; CDR3 DNA: TGTGCCAGCAGTCCAGGGGAAGAAAATCAGCCCCAGCATTTT; CDR3 protein: CASSPGEENQPQHF
V gene: TRBV14; D gene: .; J gene: TRBJ1-5; clone size: few; CDR3 DNA: TGTGCCAGCAGCCAAGTGGCAGGGGGCAATCAGCCCCAGCATTTT; CDR3 protein: CASSQVAGGNQPQHF
V gene: TRBV6-1; D gene: .; J gene: TRBJ2-5; clone size: .; CDR3 DNA: TGTGCCAGCAGTGAAGTTCGGGATCCTCGGACCCAGTACTTC; CDR3 protein: CASSEVRDPRTQYF
V gene: TRBV5-4; D gene: TRBD1; J gene: TRBJ2-7; clone size: .; CDR3 DNA: TGTGCCAGCAGCTTATGGGACAGGGACCACGAGCAGTACTTC; CDR3 protein: CASSLWDRDHEQYF
V gene: TRBV5-1; D gene: .; J gene: TRBJ1-1; clone size: .; CDR3 DNA: TGCGCCAGCAGCTCAACTTACAGCCCCAGGAATACTGAAGCTTTCTTT; CDR3 protein: CASSSTYSPRNTEAFF
V gene: TRBV4-3; D gene: .; J gene: TRBJ1-1; clone size: .; CDR3 DNA: TGCGCCAGCAGCCAAGAGAGGAGGGGGGGCGGGGCTGAAGCTTTCTTT; CDR3 protein: CASSQERRGGGAEAFF
V gene: TRBV11-3; D gene: TRBD1; J gene: TRBJ2-1; clone size: .; CDR3 DNA: TGTGCCAGCAGCCTTATGACAGGGGGAAATGAGCAGTTCTTC; CDR3 protein: CASSLMTGGNEQFF
V gene: TRBV13; D gene: .; J gene: TRBJ2-5; clone size: .; CDR3 DNA: TGTGCCAGCAGCGCCCGGGGGCGGGGTTACCAAGAGACCCAGTACTTC; CDR3 protein: CASSARGRGYQETQYF
V gene: TRBV2; D gene: TRBD2; J gene: TRBJ2-1; clone size: .; CDR3 DNA: TGTGCCAGCAGCTTCACCGGGACTAGCGGGAGTGGCGATGAGCAGTTCTTC; CDR3 protein: CASSFTGTSGSGDEQFF
V gene: TRBV4-2; D gene: .; J gene: TRBJ2-1; clone size: .; CDR3 DNA: TGTGCCAGCAGCCAAGTTCTAGCCGGTGAGCAGTTCTTC; CDR3 protein: CASSQVLAGEQFF
V gene: TRBV2; D gene: .; J gene: TRBJ1-1; clone size: .; CDR3 DNA: TGTGCCAGCAGCTACCGGGGGGAAGCTTTCTTT; CDR3 protein: CASSYRGEAFF
V gene: TRBV4-1; D gene: .; J gene: TRBJ2-7; clone size: .; CDR3 DNA: TGCGCCAGCAGTATGACTGGGACTGTCTACTACGAGCAGTACTTC; CDR3 protein: CASSMTGTVYYEQYF
V gene: TRBV5-1; D gene: .; J gene: TRBJ1-1; clone size: .; CDR3 DNA: TGCGCCAGCAGCACGGATGGACGGGAACTCACTGAAGCTTTCTTT; CDR3 protein: CASSTDGRELTEAFF
V gene: TRBV11-2; D gene: .; J gene: TRBJ1-1; clone size: .; CDR3 DNA: TGTGCCAGCAGCTTGATGGCAGGGCAAACTGAAGCTTTCTTT; CDR3 protein: CASSLMAGQTEAFF
V gene: TRBV20-1; D gene: .; J gene: TRBJ2-7; clone size: .; CDR3 DNA: TGCAGTGCTAGAGGGTTCGAGCAGTACTTC; CDR3 protein: CSARGFEQYF
V gene: TRBV6-5; D gene: .; J gene: TRBJ2-5; clone size: .; CDR3 DNA: TGTGCCAGCAGTTACTCCGGAGGACGGTCGGAGACCCAGTACTTC; CDR3 protein: CASSYSGGRSETQYF